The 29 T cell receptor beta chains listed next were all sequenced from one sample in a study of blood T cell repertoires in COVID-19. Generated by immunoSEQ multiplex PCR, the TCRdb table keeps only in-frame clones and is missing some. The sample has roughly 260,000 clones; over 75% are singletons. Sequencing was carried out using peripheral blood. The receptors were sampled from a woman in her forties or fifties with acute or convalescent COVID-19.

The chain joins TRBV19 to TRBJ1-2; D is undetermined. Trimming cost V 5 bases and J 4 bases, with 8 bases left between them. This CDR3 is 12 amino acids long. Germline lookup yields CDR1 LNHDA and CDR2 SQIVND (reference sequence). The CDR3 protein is CASSGQFYGYTF. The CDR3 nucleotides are TGTGCCAGTAGTGGGCAGTTCTATGGCTACACCTTC.

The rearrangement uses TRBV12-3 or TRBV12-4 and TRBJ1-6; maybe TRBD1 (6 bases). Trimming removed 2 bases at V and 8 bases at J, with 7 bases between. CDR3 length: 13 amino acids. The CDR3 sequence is CASSLNRDSPLHF. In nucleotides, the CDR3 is TGTGCCAGCAGTTTAAACAGGGATTCACCCCTCCACTTT.

CDR3 nucleotides: TGCGCCAGCAGCTTCGGGCAGGGCGAGCAGTACTTC. It yields the protein CASSFGQGEQYF. The gene calls are TRBV5-1 and TRBJ2-7; perhaps TRBD1 as D (5 bases). This CDR3 has 12 amino acids. Trimming took off 2 bases at V and 6 bases at J, with 9 bases between the two ends. Germline V CDR1 and CDR2: SGHRS, YFSETQ.

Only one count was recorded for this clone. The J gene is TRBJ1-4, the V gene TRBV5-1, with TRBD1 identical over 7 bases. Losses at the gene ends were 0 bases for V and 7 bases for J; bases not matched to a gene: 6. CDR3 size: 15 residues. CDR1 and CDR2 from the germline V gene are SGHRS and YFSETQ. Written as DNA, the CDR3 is TGCGCCAGCAGCTTGGTGGAGACAGGGATTGAAAAACTGTTTTTT. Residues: CASSLVETGIEKLFF.

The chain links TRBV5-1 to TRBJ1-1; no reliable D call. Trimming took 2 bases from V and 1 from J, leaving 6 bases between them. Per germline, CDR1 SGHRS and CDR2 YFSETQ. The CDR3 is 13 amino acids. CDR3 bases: TGCGCCAGCAGCTTTGAACAGAACACTGAAGCTTTCTTT. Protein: CASSFEQNTEAFF.

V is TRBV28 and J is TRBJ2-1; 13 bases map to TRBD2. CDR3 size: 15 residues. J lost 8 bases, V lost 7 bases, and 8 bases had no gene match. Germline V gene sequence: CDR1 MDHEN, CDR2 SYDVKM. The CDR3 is CASTRTSGSGHEQFF. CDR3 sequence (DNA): TGTGCCAGCACGAGGACTAGCGGGAGTGGGCATGAGCAGTTCTTC.

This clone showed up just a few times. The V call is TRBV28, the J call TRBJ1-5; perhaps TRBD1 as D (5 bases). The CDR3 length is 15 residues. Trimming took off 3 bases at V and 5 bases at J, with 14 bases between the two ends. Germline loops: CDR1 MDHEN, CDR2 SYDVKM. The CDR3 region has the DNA TGTGCCAGCAGTTTTCAGGGAGGGAGAGATCAGCCCCAGCATTTT. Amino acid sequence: CASSFQGGRDQPQHF.

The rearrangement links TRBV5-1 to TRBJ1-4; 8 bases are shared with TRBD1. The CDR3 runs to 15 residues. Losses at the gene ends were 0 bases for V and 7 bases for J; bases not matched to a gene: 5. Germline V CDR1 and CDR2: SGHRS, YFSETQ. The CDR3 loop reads CASSLAVDRVEKLFF. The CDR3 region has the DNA TGCGCCAGCAGCTTGGCCGTGGACAGGGTTGAAAAACTGTTTTTT. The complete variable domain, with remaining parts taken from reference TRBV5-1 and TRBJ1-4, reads KAGVTQTPRYLIKTRGQQVTLSCSPISGHRSVSWYQQTPGQGLQFLFEYFSETQRNKGNFPGRFSGRQFSNSRSEMNVSTLELGDSALYLCASSLAVDRVEKLFFGSGTQLSVL.

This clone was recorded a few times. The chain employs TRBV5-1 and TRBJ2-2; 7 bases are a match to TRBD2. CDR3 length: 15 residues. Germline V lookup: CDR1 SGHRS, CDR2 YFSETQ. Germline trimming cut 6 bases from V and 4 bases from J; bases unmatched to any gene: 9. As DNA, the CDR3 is TGCGCCAGCACGGGGCTAGCGGATGGCACCGGGGAGCTGTTTTTT. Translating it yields CASTGLADGTGELFF.

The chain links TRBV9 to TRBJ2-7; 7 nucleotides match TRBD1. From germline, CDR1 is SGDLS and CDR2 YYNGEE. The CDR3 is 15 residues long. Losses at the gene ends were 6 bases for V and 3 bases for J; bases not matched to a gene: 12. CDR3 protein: CASNLPDRRNYEQYF. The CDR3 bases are TGTGCCAGCAACCTCCCGGACAGGCGGAACTACGAGCAGTACTTC. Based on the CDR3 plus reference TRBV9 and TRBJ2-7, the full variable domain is DSGVTQTPKHLITATGQRVTLRCSPRSGDLSVYWYQQSLDQGLQFLIQYYNGEERAKGNILERFSAQQFPDLHSELNLSSLELGDSALYFCASNLPDRRNYEQYFGPGTRLTVT.

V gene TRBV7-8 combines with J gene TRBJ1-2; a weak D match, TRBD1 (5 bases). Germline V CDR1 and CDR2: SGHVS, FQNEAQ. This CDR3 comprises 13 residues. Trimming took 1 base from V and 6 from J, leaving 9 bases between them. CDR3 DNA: TGTGCCAGCAGCTTAGAAGACAGCCATGGCTACACCTTC. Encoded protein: CASSLEDSHGYTF.

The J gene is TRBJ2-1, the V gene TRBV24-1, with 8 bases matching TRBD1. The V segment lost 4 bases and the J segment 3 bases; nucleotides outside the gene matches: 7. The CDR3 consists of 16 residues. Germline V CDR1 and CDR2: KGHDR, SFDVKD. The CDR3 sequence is CATSDPQGANYNEQFF. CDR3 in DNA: TGTGCCACCAGTGACCCGCAGGGGGCTAACTACAATGAGCAGTTCTTC.

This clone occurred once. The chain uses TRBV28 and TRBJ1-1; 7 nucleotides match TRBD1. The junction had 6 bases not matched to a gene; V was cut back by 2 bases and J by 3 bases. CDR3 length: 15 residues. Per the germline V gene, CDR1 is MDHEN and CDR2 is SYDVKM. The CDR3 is CASSLQQGLYTEAFF. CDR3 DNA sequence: TGTGCCAGCAGTTTACAACAGGGGTTATACACTGAAGCTTTCTTT.

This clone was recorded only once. The DNA for the CDR3 is TGCAGCGTATCCCAGACAGGTTTTCGGGAGACCCAGTACTTC. Protein: CSVSQTGFRETQYF. The rearrangement links TRBV29-1 to TRBJ2-5, with D perhaps TRBD1 (6 bases). V lost 6 bases to trimming and J lost 5 bases, with 19 bases between them. This CDR3 has 14 residues. The germline gives CDR1 SQVTM, CDR2 ANQGSEA. The variable domain in full, with the rest retrieved from reference TRBV29-1 and TRBJ2-5, is SAVISQKPSRDICQRGTSLTIQCQVDSQVTMMFWYRQQPGQSLTLIATANQGSEATYESGFVIDKFPISRPNLTFSTLTVSNMSPEDSSIYLCSVSQTGFRETQYFGPGTRLLVL.

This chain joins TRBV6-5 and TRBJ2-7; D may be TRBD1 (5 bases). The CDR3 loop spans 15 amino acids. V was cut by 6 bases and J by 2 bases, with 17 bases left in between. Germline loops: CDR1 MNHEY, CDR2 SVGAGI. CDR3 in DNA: TGTGCCAGCAGACCTACAGGCGTTAGGACCTACGAGCAGTACTTC. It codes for CASRPTGVRTYEQYF.

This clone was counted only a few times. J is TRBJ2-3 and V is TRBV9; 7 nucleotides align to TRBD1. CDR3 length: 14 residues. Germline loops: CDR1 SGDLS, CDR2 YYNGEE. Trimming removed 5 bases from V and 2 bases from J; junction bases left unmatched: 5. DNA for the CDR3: TGTGCCAGCAGTGAGACAGGGTACACAGATACGCAGTATTTT. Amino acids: CASSETGYTDTQYF.

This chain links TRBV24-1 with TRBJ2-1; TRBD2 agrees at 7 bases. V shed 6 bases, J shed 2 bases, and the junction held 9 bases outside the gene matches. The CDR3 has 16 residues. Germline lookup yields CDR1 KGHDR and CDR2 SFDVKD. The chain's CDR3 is CATSRVAGATYNEQFF. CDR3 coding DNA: TGTGCCACCAGTAGGGTGGCGGGAGCGACCTACAATGAGCAGTTCTTC.

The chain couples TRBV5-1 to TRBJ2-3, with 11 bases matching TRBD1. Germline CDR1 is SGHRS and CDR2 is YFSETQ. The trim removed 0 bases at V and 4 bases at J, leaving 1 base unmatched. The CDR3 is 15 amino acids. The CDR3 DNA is TGCGCCAGCAGCTTGGGGGGACAGGGGGCAGATACGCAGTATTTT. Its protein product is CASSLGGQGADTQYF.

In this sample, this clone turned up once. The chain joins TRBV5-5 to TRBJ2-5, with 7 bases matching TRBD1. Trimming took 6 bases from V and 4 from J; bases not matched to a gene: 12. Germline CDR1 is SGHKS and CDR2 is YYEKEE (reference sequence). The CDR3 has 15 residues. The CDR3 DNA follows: TGTGCCAGCACCAAATCCCCTTCAGGGGGAGAGACCCAGTACTTC. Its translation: CASTKSPSGGETQYF.

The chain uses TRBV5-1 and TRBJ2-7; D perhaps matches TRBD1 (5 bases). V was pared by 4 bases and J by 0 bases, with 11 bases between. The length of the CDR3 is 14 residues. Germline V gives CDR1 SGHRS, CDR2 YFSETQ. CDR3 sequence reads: CASSDDSLSYEQYF. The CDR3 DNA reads TGCGCCAGCAGCGATGACAGTCTCTCCTACGAGCAGTACTTC.

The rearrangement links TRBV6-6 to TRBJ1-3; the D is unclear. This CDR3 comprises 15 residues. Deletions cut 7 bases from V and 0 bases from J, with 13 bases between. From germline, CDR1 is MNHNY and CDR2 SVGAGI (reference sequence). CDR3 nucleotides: TGTGCCAGCATCTCGGGGTCTTTCTCTGGAAACACCATATATTTT. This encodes CASISGSFSGNTIYF.

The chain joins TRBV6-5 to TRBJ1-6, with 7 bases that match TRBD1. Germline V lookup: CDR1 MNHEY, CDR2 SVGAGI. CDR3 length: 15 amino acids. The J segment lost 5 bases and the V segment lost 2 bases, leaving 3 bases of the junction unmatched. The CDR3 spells CASSYRDSHNSPLHF. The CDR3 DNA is TGTGCCAGCAGTTACCGGGACAGCCATAATTCACCCCTCCACTTT.

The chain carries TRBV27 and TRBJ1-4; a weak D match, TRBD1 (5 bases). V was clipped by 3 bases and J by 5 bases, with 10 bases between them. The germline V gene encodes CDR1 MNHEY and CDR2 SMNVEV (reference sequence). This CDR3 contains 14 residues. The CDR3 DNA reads TGTGCCAGCAGTTTTCTGGGGCGGAATGAAAAACTGTTTTTT. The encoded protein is CASSFLGRNEKLFF. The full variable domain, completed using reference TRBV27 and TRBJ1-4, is EAQVTQNPRYLITVTGKKLTVTCSQNMNHEYMSWYRQDPGLGLRQIYYSMNVEVTDKGDVPEGYKVSRKEKRNFPLILESPSPNQTSLYFCASSFLGRNEKLFFGSGTQLSVL.

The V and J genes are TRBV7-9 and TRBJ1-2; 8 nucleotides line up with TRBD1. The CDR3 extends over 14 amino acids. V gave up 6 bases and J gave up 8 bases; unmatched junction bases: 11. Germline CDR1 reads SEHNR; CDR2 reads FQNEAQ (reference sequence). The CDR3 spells CASRPDRGWEGYTF. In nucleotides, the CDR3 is TGTGCCAGCAGACCAGACAGGGGTTGGGAGGGCTACACCTTC.

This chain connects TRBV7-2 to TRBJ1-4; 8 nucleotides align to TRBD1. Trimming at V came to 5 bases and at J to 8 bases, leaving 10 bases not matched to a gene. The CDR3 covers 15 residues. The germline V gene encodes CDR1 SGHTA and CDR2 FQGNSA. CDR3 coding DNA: TGTGCCAGCAGCACCTATCAGGGGGCGGGAGAAAAACTGTTTTTT. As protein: CASSTYQGAGEKLFF.

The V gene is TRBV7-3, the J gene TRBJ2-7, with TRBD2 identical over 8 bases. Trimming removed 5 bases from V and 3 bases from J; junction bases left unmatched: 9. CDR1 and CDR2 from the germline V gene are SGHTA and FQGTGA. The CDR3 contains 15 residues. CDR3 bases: TGTGCCAGCAGCCTGGGAAGCGGGAGCGGCTACGAGCAGTACTTC. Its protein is CASSLGSGSGYEQYF.

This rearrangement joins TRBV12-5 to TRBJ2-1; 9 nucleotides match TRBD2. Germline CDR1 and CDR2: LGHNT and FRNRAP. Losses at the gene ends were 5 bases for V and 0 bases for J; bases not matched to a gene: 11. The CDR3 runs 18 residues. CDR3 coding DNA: TGTGCTAGTGGTATCGGGACTAGCTGGGCCTCCTCCTACAATGAGCAGTTCTTC. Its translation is CASGIGTSWASSYNEQFF.

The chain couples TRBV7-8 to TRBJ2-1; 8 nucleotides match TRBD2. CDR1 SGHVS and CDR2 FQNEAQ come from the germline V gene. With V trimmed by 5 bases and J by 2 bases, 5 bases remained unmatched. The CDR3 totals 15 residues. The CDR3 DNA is TGTGCCAGCAGCCTCGGACTAGCCCCCTACAATGAGCAGTTCTTC. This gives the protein CASSLGLAPYNEQFF.

CDR3 region: CASSWEITYEQYF. The CDR3 DNA follows: TGTGCCAGCAGCTGGGAGATAACCTACGAGCAGTACTTC. This chain uses TRBV7-9 with TRBJ2-7, with D possibly matching TRBD2 (5 bases). The CDR3 runs to 13 residues. Trimming removed 4 bases from V and 2 bases from J, with 9 bases in between. Per the germline V gene, CDR1 is SEHNR and CDR2 is FQNEAQ (reference sequence).